Below are 9 T cell receptor beta chains sequenced from a single sample in a study of T cells in Graves' hyperthyroidism and ophthalmopathy. Amplified TCR beta CDR3 regions came from RNA transcripts. HTBI primers drove first-round RT-PCR of the TCR CDR3. TCRdb recomputed calls from the multiplex PCR reads with MiXCR, one row per CDR3 protein. The sample contains about 180,000 distinct CDR3 sequences, 15% to 20% of which appear only once. The sample taken for sequencing was blood. These receptors all come from a woman between 45 and 65 years old with Graves' hyperthyroidism.

Many counts were recorded for this clonotype. The rearrangement uses TRBV20-1 and TRBJ1-1, with 9 bases matching TRBD1. CDR3 length equals 14 residues. Germline lookup yields CDR1 DFQATT and CDR2 SNEGSKA (reference sequence). V trimming: 3 bases; J trimming: 5 bases; junction bases outside the gene matches: 7. CDR3 protein: CSASRGQGRTEAFF. For the CDR3, the DNA is TGCAGTGCTAGCCGTGGACAGGGGAGAACTGAAGCTTTCTTT.

This clonotype was seen repeatedly, ten times or more. The DNA for the CDR3 is TGTGCCAGCAGCTTAGGGGTTACTCGGGACACAAGCTTTTCACCCCTCCACTTT. The encoded protein is CASSLGVTRDTSFSPLHF. The chain carries TRBV7-9 and TRBJ1-6, with a weak D call TRBD1 (6 bases). This CDR3 contains 18 residues. The germline CDR1 and CDR2 sequences are SEHNR and FQNEAQ (reference sequence). The V and J ends lost 1 base and 9 bases respectively, with 22 bases between them.

This clonotype was observed many times. The rearrangement uses TRBV6-5 and TRBJ2-7; D not resolved. Trimming pared 0 bases from V and 2 bases from J, leaving 11 bases between. The V gene's germline CDR1 is MNHEY and CDR2 SVGAGI. The CDR3 consists of 15 residues. This chain's CDR3 is CASSYSAQRPYEQYF. In nucleotides, the CDR3 is TGTGCCAGCAGTTACTCGGCACAGCGACCCTACGAGCAGTACTTC.

This clonotype was recorded at least ten times. The chain uses TRBV12-3 or TRBV12-4 and TRBJ2-7; D possibly corresponds to TRBD1 (6 bases). Trimming left V 3 bases short and J 0 bases short, with 21 bases between. This CDR3 is 18 amino acids long. CDR3 protein: CASSLTLGAGSSSYEQYF. In nucleotides, the CDR3 is TGTGCCAGCAGTTTGACCCTGGGGGCAGGCTCGAGCTCCTACGAGCAGTACTTC.

The V and J genes are TRBV7-9 and TRBJ2-5, with D perhaps TRBD1 (8 bases). The germline V gene encodes CDR1 SEHNR and CDR2 FQNEAQ (reference sequence). The V gene lost 6 bases and the J gene lost 4 bases, with 24 bases spanning the gap. The CDR3 sequence is 17 residues long. DNA of the CDR3: TGTGCCAGCAGTAAGAAACGGACAGGGCGGGGGTCAGAGACCCAGTACTTC. Residues: CASSKKRTGRGSETQYF.

J is TRBJ1-6 and V is TRBV6-1; D not certain. This CDR3 is 16 amino acids long. Germline CDR1 reads MNHNS; CDR2 reads SASEGT. V lost 5 bases to trimming and J lost 0 bases, with 11 bases between them. CDR3 residues: CASSYALSSYNSPLHF. CDR3 in DNA: TGTGCCAGCAGTTACGCGCTAAGCTCCTATAATTCACCCCTCCACTTT.

This clonotype was detected only a few times. The V call is TRBV4-1, the J call TRBJ2-1; TRBD2 might be the D (5 bases). In germline, CDR1 is MGHRA, CDR2 YSYEKL. The CDR3 has 16 residues. The V and J ends lost 1 base and 0 bases respectively, with 10 bases between them. CDR3 sequence reads: CASSQASGSSYNEQFF. As DNA, the CDR3 is TGCGCCAGCAGCCAAGCCTCGGGGAGCTCCTACAATGAGCAGTTCTTC.

This clonotype came up many times. The chain uses TRBV28 and TRBJ2-1, with D perhaps TRBD1 (5 bases). Trimming shortened V by 6 bases and J by 0 bases, and 15 bases separated the two germline ends. The CDR3 consists of 16 residues. Germline assignment: CDR1 MDHEN and CDR2 SYDVKM. CDR3 sequence reads: CASSPLTVSSYNEQFF. The CDR3, as DNA: TGTGCCAGCAGCCCCTTGACAGTCAGCTCCTACAATGAGCAGTTCTTC.

This clonotype was counted ten times or more. V is TRBV29-1 and J is TRBJ2-7; 10 bases align to TRBD1. Germline CDR1 reads SQVTM; CDR2 reads ANQGSEA. J was trimmed by 0 bases and V by 6 bases; bases with no gene match: 5. There are 14 residues in the CDR3. CDR3 protein: CSVGTGASSYEQYF. The CDR3 DNA follows: TGCAGCGTGGGGACAGGGGCCAGCTCCTACGAGCAGTACTTC.